These 20 T cell receptor beta chains came from one sample sequenced in a study of blood T cell repertoires in COVID-19. Sequencing used immunoSEQ multiplex PCR; TCRdb keeps in-frame clones, though not all of them. The top ten hold 6.5% to 9.5% of the sample, which has 150,000 to 200,000 clones, about 82% seen once. The specimen sequenced was peripheral blood. These TCRs come from a woman at least 80 years old with COVID-19, enrolled during active disease.

V is TRBV7-6 and J is TRBJ2-2, with 11 bases lining up with TRBD2. V trimming: 5 bases; J trimming: 5 bases; junction bases outside the gene matches: 13. CDR3 length: 18 amino acids. Germline V CDR1 and CDR2: SGHVS, FNYEAQ. CDR3 amino acids: CASSLSRSSGGQTGELFF. The CDR3 DNA reads as TGTGCCAGCAGCCTGTCTCGTTCTAGCGGGGGGCAGACCGGGGAGCTGTTTTTT.

The chain joins TRBV9 to TRBJ2-3; D is undetermined. The CDR3 loop spans 14 amino acids. Trimming left V 0 bases short and J 5 bases short, with 10 bases between. CDR1 SGDLS and CDR2 YYNGEE come from the germline V gene. The CDR3 DNA reads as TGTGCCAGCAGCGTAGTAGGAGTGGAAGATACGCAGTATTTT. The encoded protein is CASSVVGVEDTQYF. Complete variable domain (other parts from reference TRBV9 and TRBJ2-3): DSGVTQTPKHLITATGQRVTLRCSPRSGDLSVYWYQQSLDQGLQFLIQYYNGEERAKGNILERFSAQQFPDLHSELNLSSLELGDSALYFCASSVVGVEDTQYFGPGTRLTVL.

The gene calls are TRBV4-2 and TRBJ2-3; D call uncertain. The germline V and J ends were trimmed by 1 base and 1 base, with 9 bases remaining between them. The germline V gene has CDR1 LGHNA and CDR2 YNFKEQ. This CDR3 has 15 residues. The CDR3 loop reads CASSQGGLRTDTQYF. Here the CDR3 DNA reads TGTGCCAGCAGCCAAGGAGGCCTTCGCACAGATACGCAGTATTTT.

V usage is TRBV15 and J usage is TRBJ1-2, with D possibly being TRBD1 (5 bases). Germline loops: CDR1 LNHNV, CDR2 YYDKDF (reference sequence). V was clipped by 0 bases and J by 1 base, with 9 bases between them. The CDR3 totals 15 residues. DNA for the CDR3: TGTGCCACCAGCAGAGACTTGGGACTTAACTATGGCTACACCTTC. It is translated as CATSRDLGLNYGYTF.

The chain links TRBV7-8 to TRBJ1-2; 9 bases are shared with TRBD1. Losses at the gene ends were 4 bases for V and 5 bases for J; bases not matched to a gene: 8. The CDR3 sequence is 15 residues long. Germline loops: CDR1 SGHVS, CDR2 FQNEAQ. The DNA for the CDR3 is TGTGCCAGCAGCTCTCAATCCGGGACAGGGTATGGCTACACCTTC. It encodes CASSSQSGTGYGYTF.

This clone was recorded a few times. The rearrangement joins TRBV4-1 to TRBJ1-1; the match to TRBD1 covers 9 bases. Trimming cost V 4 bases and J 4 bases; bases outside gene matches: 10. Germline V lookup: CDR1 MGHRA, CDR2 YSYEKL. The CDR3 is made up of 16 amino acids. CDR3 amino acids: CASSRGQGLRGTEAFF. The CDR3 DNA reads as TGCGCCAGCAGCCGGGGACAGGGCCTAAGGGGCACTGAAGCTTTCTTT.

This clone was observed once. The chain links TRBV25-1 to TRBJ2-7; possible D gene TRBD2, 6 bases. There are 12 residues in the CDR3. The V end was cut by 4 bases, the J end by 4 bases, with 8 bases between. Per the germline V gene, CDR1 is MGHDK and CDR2 is SYGVNS. The CDR3 sequence is CASSGGAYEQYF. The CDR3 DNA reads TGTGCCAGCAGTGGCGGGGCTTACGAGCAGTACTTC.

The chain recombines TRBV27 with TRBJ2-1, with 12 bases aligning to TRBD2. The germline gives CDR1 MNHEY, CDR2 SMNVEV (reference sequence). The ends lost 8 bases at V and 0 bases at J; junction bases unmatched: 11. The CDR3 is 18 residues long. CDR3 sequence (DNA): TGTGCCAGCTGTCCCGGACTAGCGGGATGGCGCTCCTACAATGAGCAGTTCTTC. Protein sequence: CASCPGLAGWRSYNEQFF.

The gene calls are TRBV27 and TRBJ1-5; perhaps TRBD1 as D (5 bases). The CDR3 covers 14 residues. Germline V gives CDR1 MNHEY, CDR2 SMNVEV (reference sequence). V lost 5 bases, J lost 7 bases, and 15 bases lay in between. This CDR3 reads CASSPWGGEQPQHF. In DNA form, the CDR3 reads TGTGCCAGCAGTCCTTGGGGAGGGGAGCAGCCCCAGCATTTT.

The chain couples TRBV6-4 to TRBJ2-3; tentatively, D is TRBD2 (5 bases). This CDR3 contains 14 residues. From germline, CDR1 is MRHNA and CDR2 SNTAGT. Deletions cut 1 base from V and 8 bases from J, with 13 bases between. CDR3 nucleotides: TGTGCCAGCAGTGACTACCCCGGCGCGGGTACGCAGTATTTT. Its protein is CASSDYPGAGTQYF.

The chain couples TRBV5-4 to TRBJ1-4; tentative D call: TRBD1 (5 bases). Germline assignment: CDR1 SGHNT and CDR2 YYREEE (reference sequence). The CDR3 is made up of 15 amino acids. The V gene lost 4 bases and the J gene lost 7 bases, with 17 bases spanning the gap. As DNA, the CDR3 is TGTGCCAGCAGCCCGGGTGCGGGGGTTGGTGAAAAACTGTTTTTT. This codes for CASSPGAGVGEKLFF.

As to this clone: Other DNA sequences in the sample encode the same CDR3. The genes are TRBV19 and TRBJ2-3; TRBD2 agrees at 10 bases. The germline V gene has CDR1 LNHDA and CDR2 SQIVND (reference sequence). V shed 3 bases and J 3 bases; nucleotides not matched to a gene: 0. The CDR3 sequence is 14 residues long. The CDR3 loop reads CASSISGGTDTQYF. The CDR3 nucleotides read TGTGCCAGTAGTATTAGCGGGGGGACAGATACGCAGTATTTT.

The chain is built from TRBV5-4 and TRBJ2-2; a weak D match, TRBD2 (6 bases). Germline-derived CDR1 and CDR2 are SGHNT and YYREEE (reference sequence). CDR3 length: 15 residues. Trimming pared 4 bases from V and 7 bases from J, leaving 17 bases between. The CDR3 DNA is TGTGCCAGCAGCCCGGTCGGGGGAGGTGGCGGGGAGCTGTTTTTT. Translating it yields CASSPVGGGGGELFF.

This clone turned up a few times. This chain joins TRBV6-6 and TRBJ2-5; maybe TRBD1 (5 bases). This CDR3 contains 12 residues. CDR1 is MNHNY, CDR2 SVGAGI, per germline (reference sequence). V was pared by 6 bases and J by 3 bases, with 8 bases between. CDR3 nucleotide sequence: TGTGCCAGCAGGCTCAGGGAAGAGACCCAGTACTTC. It translates to CASRLREETQYF.

Here the CDR3 DNA reads TGTGCCAGCAAGCGGGGCGGGCAGAGCAGTGAGCAGTTCTTC. Translated, it gives CASKRGGQSSEQFF. The chain links TRBV2 to TRBJ2-1; 7 bases are a match to TRBD2. Germline CDR1 SNHLY, CDR2 FYNNEI. The CDR3 contains 14 residues. Losses at the gene ends were 7 bases for V and 9 bases for J; bases not matched to a gene: 12.

The chain combines TRBV6-6 with TRBJ2-3; 12 bases align to TRBD2. The V segment lost 10 bases and the J segment 6 bases; nucleotides outside the gene matches: 8. The germline gives CDR1 MNHNY, CDR2 SVGAGI (reference sequence). The CDR3 totals 14 residues. CDR3 bases: TGTGCCACTAGCGGGGGGGCCGACACGGATACGCAGTATTTT. Translating gives CATSGGADTDTQYF.

The CDR3 sequence is CASSHGTSGTYEQYF. For the CDR3, the DNA is TGTGCCAGCAGCCACGGGACTAGCGGGACTTACGAGCAGTACTTC. This sequence joins TRBV7-2 and TRBJ2-7, with 13 bases lining up with TRBD2. CDR1 and CDR2 from the germline V gene are SGHTA and FQGNSA. With 5 bases clipped from V and 4 bases from J, the junction kept 5 bases outside the gene matches. The CDR3 extends over 15 amino acids. The full variable domain, completed using reference TRBV7-2 and TRBJ2-7, is GAGVSQSPSNKVTEKGKDVELRCDPISGHTALYWYRQSLGQGLEFLIYFQGNSAPDKSGLPSDRFSAERTGGSVSTLTIQRTQQEDSAVYLCASSHGTSGTYEQYFGPGTRLTVT.

Concerning this clone: Its ends do not fully match the called genes, so a read error is possible. The chain carries TRBV19 and TRBJ2-7; the D is unclear. This CDR3 has 14 amino acids. Germline V CDR1 and CDR2: LNHDA, SQIVND (reference sequence). The CDR3 spells CASSLSRSSHEQYF. Written as DNA, the CDR3 is TGTGCCAGTAGTTTGTCTAGGTCCTCCCACGAGCAGTACTTC.

The chain is built from TRBV28 and TRBJ1-2; D is perhaps TRBD1 (5 bases). The germline gives CDR1 MDHEN, CDR2 SYDVKM. CDR3 length equals 14 residues. V lost 7 bases, J lost 4 bases, and 16 bases lay in between. The CDR3 DNA reads TGTGCCAGCATCCCCCAGGGAGGAGGCTATGGCTACACCTTC. This sequence encodes CASIPQGGGYGYTF.

This chain links TRBV7-9 with TRBJ1-1; D gene ambiguous. The CDR3 covers 13 residues. V dropped 1 base and J dropped 4 bases, with 7 bases sitting between them. In germline, CDR1 is SEHNR, CDR2 FQNEAQ (reference sequence). The CDR3 DNA follows: TGTGCCAGCAGCTTAGATGCCGGCACTGAAGCTTTCTTT. It is translated as CASSLDAGTEAFF. The whole variable domain, remainder taken from reference TRBV7-9 and TRBJ1-1, is DTGVSQNPRHKITKRGQNVTFRCDPISEHNRLYWYRQTLGQGPEFLTYFQNEAQLEKSRLLSDRFSAERPKGSFSTLEIQRTEQGDSAMYLCASSLDAGTEAFFGQGTRLTVV.